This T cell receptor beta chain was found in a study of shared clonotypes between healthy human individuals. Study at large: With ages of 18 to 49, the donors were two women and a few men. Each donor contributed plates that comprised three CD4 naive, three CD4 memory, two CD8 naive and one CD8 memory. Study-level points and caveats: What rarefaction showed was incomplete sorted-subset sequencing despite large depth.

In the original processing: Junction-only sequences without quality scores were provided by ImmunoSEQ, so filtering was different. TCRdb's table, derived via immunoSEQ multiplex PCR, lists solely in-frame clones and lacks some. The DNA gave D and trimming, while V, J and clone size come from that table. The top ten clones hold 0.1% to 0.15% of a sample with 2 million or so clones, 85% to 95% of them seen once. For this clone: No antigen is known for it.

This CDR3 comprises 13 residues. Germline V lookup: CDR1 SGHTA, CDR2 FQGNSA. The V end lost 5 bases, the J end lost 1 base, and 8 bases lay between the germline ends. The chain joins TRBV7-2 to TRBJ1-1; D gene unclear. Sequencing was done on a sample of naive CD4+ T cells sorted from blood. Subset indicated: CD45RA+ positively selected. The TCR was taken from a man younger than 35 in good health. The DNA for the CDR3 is TGTGCCAGCAGCCCCCGACAGAACACTGAAGCTTTCTTT. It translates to CASSPRQNTEAFF.